The 22 T cell receptor beta chains presented below share a single source sample, sequenced in a study of blood T cell repertoires in COVID-19. Sequencing was performed with immunoSEQ multiplex PCR; in TCRdb, only in-frame clones are kept and a portion is missing. The repertoire holds some 70,000 clones, with 87% as singletons. Source material: peripheral blood. The receptors come from a man aged 45-65 years with active COVID-19.

This clone was observed once. The chain is built from TRBV4-2 and TRBJ2-4, with D maybe TRBD2 (5 bases). The ends were cut back, 3 bases at V and 4 bases at J, with 13 bases in the middle. The CDR3 is 15 residues long. The V gene's germline CDR1 is LGHNA and CDR2 YNFKEQ. The CDR3 region is CASSQVLGSKNIQYF. CDR3 in DNA: TGTGCCAGCAGCCAGGTCCTTGGGAGTAAAAACATTCAGTACTTC.

The gene calls are TRBV7-2 and TRBJ2-3; D gene uncertain. The CDR3 covers 14 residues. Trimming cost V 3 bases and J 6 bases, with 13 bases left between them. Germline V gene sequence: CDR1 SGHTA, CDR2 FQGNSA. The CDR3 spells CASSFSIVVDTQYF. CDR3 DNA: TGTGCCAGCAGCTTTAGTATTGTGGTGGATACGCAGTATTTT.

The V gene is TRBV11-2, the J gene TRBJ2-7; a weak D match, TRBD1 (6 bases). CDR1 SGHAT and CDR2 FQNNGV come from the germline V gene. The CDR3 covers 14 residues. The V and J ends lost 3 bases and 2 bases respectively, with 11 bases between them. The CDR3 is CASSFLTGTYEQYF. DNA of the CDR3: TGTGCCAGCAGCTTTCTCACAGGGACCTACGAGCAGTACTTC. The full variable domain, its missing parts supplied by reference TRBV11-2 and TRBJ2-7, is EAGVAQSPRYKIIEKRQSVAFWCNPISGHATLYWYQQILGQGPKLLIQFQNNGVVDDSQLPKDRFSAERLKGVDSTLKIQPAKLEDSAVYLCASSFLTGTYEQYFGPGTRLTVT.

V usage is TRBV7-3 and J usage is TRBJ2-1, with 7 bases lining up with TRBD2. The CDR3 extends over 14 amino acids. V shed 0 bases, J shed 15 bases, and the junction held 11 bases outside the gene matches. Germline assignment: CDR1 SGHTA and CDR2 FQGTGA. The CDR3: CASSLTAGESNRFF. CDR3 DNA sequence: TGTGCCAGCAGCTTAACCGCGGGGGAGTCGAACCGGTTCTTC.

This clone came up once. The chain has TRBV5-1 and TRBJ2-5; 8 positions agree with TRBD1. The germline CDR1 and CDR2 sequences are SGHRS and YFSETQ. Germline trimming cut 0 bases from V and 5 bases from J; bases unmatched to any gene: 3. The CDR3 contains 14 residues. The CDR3 DNA is TGCGCCAGCAGCTTGGAGTGGACAGGGGAGACCCAGTACTTC. Translation gives CASSLEWTGETQYF.

The chain uses TRBV15 and TRBJ1-2; 11 bases align to TRBD1. With 6 bases clipped from V and 1 base from J, the junction kept 7 bases outside the gene matches. CDR3 length: 16 residues. Germline CDR1 reads LNHNV; CDR2 reads YYDKDF (reference sequence). The CDR3 is CATSRDRGSSNYGYTF. The CDR3 DNA sequence: TGTGCCACCAGTAGGGACAGGGGGAGTAGTAACTATGGCTACACCTTC.

The chain links TRBV28 to TRBJ2-7, with 11 nucleotides matching TRBD1. The germline V gene encodes CDR1 MDHEN and CDR2 SYDVKM. The CDR3 loop spans 16 amino acids. The ends lost 2 bases at V and 3 bases at J; junction bases unmatched: 6. CDR3 amino acids: CASSLTGQGANYEQYF. CDR3 nucleotide sequence: TGTGCCAGCAGTTTAACCGGACAGGGGGCGAACTACGAGCAGTACTTC.

The genes are TRBV18 and TRBJ2-7; 8 bases are a match to TRBD1. Trimming cost V 5 bases and J 5 bases; bases outside gene matches: 2. The CDR3 totals 12 residues. Germline values: CDR1 KGHSH, CDR2 LQKENI. The CDR3 nucleotides are TGTGCCAGCTCAGAGGACAGGGACGAGCAGTACTTC. It translates to CASSEDRDEQYF. The variable domain in full, with the rest retrieved from reference TRBV18 and TRBJ2-7, is NAGVMQNPRHLVRRRGQEARLRCSPMKGHSHVYWYRQLPEEGLKFMVYLQKENIIDESGMPKERFSAEFPKEGPSILRIQQVVRGDSAAYFCASSEDRDEQYFGPGTRLTVT.

The chain uses TRBV5-1 and TRBJ2-2; the match to TRBD2 covers 8 bases. Trimming at V came to 2 bases and at J to 4 bases, leaving 7 bases not matched to a gene. Germline V gene data show CDR1 as SGHRS and CDR2 as YFSETQ. The CDR3 totals 16 residues. The CDR3 protein is CASSFSVGTSTGELFF. CDR3 nucleotide sequence: TGCGCCAGCAGCTTTTCGGTAGGGACTAGCACCGGGGAGCTGTTTTTT. The whole variable domain, remainder taken from reference TRBV5-1 and TRBJ2-2, is KAGVTQTPRYLIKTRGQQVTLSCSPISGHRSVSWYQQTPGQGLQFLFEYFSETQRNKGNFPGRFSGRQFSNSRSEMNVSTLELGDSALYLCASSFSVGTSTGELFFGEGSRLTVL.

The chain has TRBV3-1 (or the pseudogene TRBV3-2) and TRBJ2-4; D might be TRBD2 (5 bases). Germline CDR1 and CDR2: LGHDT and YNNKEL (reference sequence). Trimming left V 6 bases short and J 7 bases short, with 16 bases between. CDR3 length equals 14 residues. CDR3 nucleotide sequence: TGTGCCAGCAGTCCCTCTCGGGATCATAACATTCAGTACTTC. The encoded protein is CASSPSRDHNIQYF.

The chain carries TRBV5-1 and TRBJ2-7; the D is unclear. The CDR3 runs 15 residues. The ends were cut back, 0 bases at V and 1 base at J, with 11 bases in the middle. Germline-derived CDR1 and CDR2 are SGHRS and YFSETQ. CDR3 nucleotide sequence: TGCGCCAGCAGCTTGGGCGGCACCAATTCCTACGAGCAGTACTTC. Amino acid sequence: CASSLGGTNSYEQYF.

The chain recombines TRBV9 with TRBJ2-5; tentative D call: TRBD1 (5 bases). There are 14 residues in the CDR3. Deletions cut 0 bases from V and 5 bases from J, with 11 bases between. The germline CDR1 and CDR2 sequences are SGDLS and YYNGEE. CDR3 in DNA: TGTGCCAGCAGCGTAGGATTCCCAGGGGAGACCCAGTACTTC. Encoded protein: CASSVGFPGETQYF.

The chain employs TRBV11-2 and TRBJ1-1, with TRBD1 as a possible D gene (6 bases). The V end was cut by 5 bases, the J end by 0 bases, with 13 bases between. Germline V gene sequence: CDR1 SGHAT, CDR2 FQNNGV. This CDR3 is built from 15 residues. The CDR3 region is CASSPQGQMNTEAFF. CDR3 DNA: TGTGCCAGCAGCCCCCAGGGGCAGATGAACACTGAAGCTTTCTTT.

The CDR3 sequence: CASSQGTGGHQPQHF. CDR3 nucleotides: TGTGCCAGCTCACAAGGGACAGGGGGACATCAGCCCCAGCATTTT. This chain uses TRBV18 with TRBJ1-5, with 11 bases identical to TRBD1. This CDR3 is built from 15 residues. Germline loops: CDR1 KGHSH, CDR2 LQKENI. Trimming took 4 bases from V and 5 from J; bases not matched to a gene: 4. The whole variable domain, remainder taken from reference TRBV18 and TRBJ1-5, is NAGVMQNPRHLVRRRGQEARLRCSPMKGHSHVYWYRQLPEEGLKFMVYLQKENIIDESGMPKERFSAEFPKEGPSILRIQQVVRGDSAAYFCASSQGTGGHQPQHFGDGTRLSIL.

The chain is built from TRBV9 and TRBJ1-4, with 7 bases matching TRBD1. V was clipped by 4 bases and J by 10 bases; unmatched bases: 7. The CDR3 covers 13 residues. Germline V gene lookup returns CDR1 SGDLS and CDR2 YYNGEE. CDR3 in DNA: TGTGCCAGCAGCAGCCAGGGGGGAGGAAAACTGTTTTTT. Translating gives CASSSQGGGKLFF.

The chain carries TRBV12-5 and TRBJ2-1, with D possibly matching TRBD2 (6 bases). The germline V gene has CDR1 LGHNT and CDR2 FRNRAP. V lost 1 base to trimming and J lost 0 bases, with 10 bases between them. The CDR3 consists of 16 residues. The CDR3 is CASGLAGGSSYNEQFF. The DNA for the CDR3 is TGTGCTAGTGGTTTGGCTGGAGGGAGCTCCTACAATGAGCAGTTCTTC.

The chain is built from TRBV12-5 and TRBJ1-6; D not resolved. Germline V gives CDR1 LGHNT, CDR2 FRNRAP. The CDR3 consists of 12 residues. V was clipped by 9 bases and J by 6 bases, with 9 bases between them. DNA of the CDR3: TGTGCTAGGAGGCGGGCTAATTCACCCCTCCACTTT. Protein sequence: CARRRANSPLHF.

This chain links TRBV28 with TRBJ1-1; D is undetermined. Germline V gene lookup returns CDR1 MDHEN and CDR2 SYDVKM. V shed 1 base and J shed 7 bases, with 13 bases lying between them. The CDR3 sequence is 14 residues long. In DNA, the CDR3 is TGTGCCAGCAGTTTATCCGGCAGGTGGAATGAAGCTTTCTTT. Residues: CASSLSGRWNEAFF.

J is TRBJ2-1 and V is TRBV7-2; the D is unclear. This CDR3 spans 14 amino acids. V was cut by 8 bases and J by 3 bases, with 14 bases left in between. Germline V gene lookup returns CDR1 SGHTA and CDR2 FQGNSA. CDR3 residues: CASGLASVYNEQFF. CDR3 coding DNA: TGTGCCAGCGGTTTAGCCAGCGTCTACAATGAGCAGTTCTTC.

The chain carries TRBV28 and TRBJ1-5, with D hard to call. Germline V gene data show CDR1 as MDHEN and CDR2 as SYDVKM. This CDR3 is built from 16 residues. Trimming removed 6 bases from V and 6 bases from J, with 21 bases in between. Here the CDR3 DNA reads TGTGCCAGCAGCTCGACCAGCGGCAGAGGCACTCAGCCCCAGCATTTT. Amino acid sequence: CASSSTSGRGTQPQHF.

The chain carries TRBV6-5 and TRBJ2-2, with 10 bases aligning to TRBD1. Per germline, CDR1 MNHEY and CDR2 SVGAGI. V gave up 8 bases and J gave up 5 bases; unmatched junction bases: 8. This CDR3 is built from 15 residues. The CDR3 region has the DNA TGTGCCAGCCGGGAAAGGACAGGGGGAACCGGGGAGCTGTTTTTT. It specifies CASRERTGGTGELFF.

The gene calls are TRBV6-4 and TRBJ2-3; 7 bases map to TRBD1. The J segment lost 4 bases and the V segment lost 5 bases, leaving 6 bases of the junction unmatched. Germline values: CDR1 MRHNA, CDR2 SNTAGT. The CDR3 is 14 residues long. The chain's CDR3 is CASSKGAGSDTQYF. The CDR3 DNA is TGTGCCAGCAGTAAGGGGGCGGGCTCAGATACGCAGTATTTT.